Listed below are T cell receptor beta chains from one sample, sequenced in a study of blood T cell repertoires in COVID-19. Data came from immunoSEQ multiplex PCR; TCRdb stores just in-frame clones and leaves some out. The sample consists of 190,000 or so clones, 85% to 90% of them appearing once. Sequencing was done on a sample of PBMCs or T cells enriched from blood (not recorded which). The receptor set was obtained from a man aged 30-40 years who had recovered from COVID-19. Each CDR3 is given with its conserved first and last residue. A D gene is named only where the DNA matches it firmly. Clone size is given for some rows only: seen once, a few or many times, or a class if the clone is expanded.

size,J,D,V,CDR3,DNA
-,TRBJ1-5,-,TRBV30,CAWSPQGKGPYSNQPQHF,TGTGCCTGGAGTCCACAGGGAAAGGGTCCTTATAGCAATCAGCCCCAGCATTTT
-,TRBJ1-2,-,TRBV4-3,CASSSMAGSFFYGYTF,TGCGCCAGCAGCTCCATGGCAGGCTCCTTCTTCTATGGCTACACCTTC
-,TRBJ1-5,-,TRBV6-1,CASSEWGDNQPQHF,TGTGCCAGCAGTGAATGGGGAGACAATCAGCCCCAGCATTTT
-,TRBJ2-1,TRBD1,TRBV9,CASEGGQGNVNEQFF,TGTGCCAGCGAAGGAGGACAGGGGAATGTTAATGAGCAGTTCTTC
-,TRBJ1-5,-,TRBV5-1,CASSLGTGNGGQPQHF,TGCGCCAGCAGCTTGGGAACAGGGAACGGTGGTCAGCCCCAGCATTTT
-,TRBJ2-1,TRBD1,TRBV29-1,CSVIETGSHNEQFF,TGCAGCGTTATCGAGACAGGGTCGCACAATGAGCAGTTCTTC
once,TRBJ1-5,TRBD1,TRBV30,CAWSQGQGRNQPQHF,TGTGCCTGGAGCCAAGGACAGGGGAGAAATCAGCCCCAGCATTTT
-,TRBJ2-3,TRBD2,TRBV9,CASSGLGEAGERTDTQYF,TGTGCCAGCAGCGGTTTGGGGGAAGCGGGAGAGCGCACAGATACGCAGTATTTT
-,TRBJ2-6,TRBD1,TRBV30,CAWTQTGKSGANVLTF,TGTGCCTGGACTCAGACAGGGAAGTCTGGGGCCAACGTCCTGACTTTC
-,TRBJ2-7,-,TRBV2,CASSFGQFYEQYF,TGTGCCAGCAGCTTCGGACAGTTCTACGAGCAGTACTTC
-,TRBJ2-1,-,TRBV7-2,CASSAGRSTRNEQFF,TGTGCCAGCAGCGCGGGACGTTCCACAAGGAATGAGCAGTTCTTC
-,TRBJ2-7,-,TRBV28,CASSLSWGDYEQYF,TGTGCCAGCAGTTTATCCTGGGGGGACTACGAGCAGTACTTC
-,TRBJ2-7,-,TRBV10-3,CAIRGTYEQYF,TGTGCCATCCGAGGGACCTACGAGCAGTACTTC
-,TRBJ2-5,TRBD2,TRBV18,CASSSRLAGNGETQYF,TGTGCCAGCTCATCCCGACTAGCGGGTAACGGAGAGACCCAGTACTTC
-,TRBJ2-1,-,TRBV5-1,CASSPGDEQFF,TGCGCCAGCAGCCCGGGGGATGAGCAGTTCTTC
-,TRBJ2-7,-,TRBV28,CASSLLQGYEQYF,TGTGCCAGCAGTTTACTACAGGGCTACGAGCAGTACTTC
-,TRBJ2-3,-,TRBV12-5,CASGFGRGTDTQYF,TGTGCTAGTGGTTTTGGCAGGGGTACAGATACGCAGTATTTT
-,TRBJ1-4,-,TRBV4-1,CASSQEPVQLGNEKLFF,TGCGCCAGCAGCCAAGAACCGGTACAGTTAGGAAATGAAAAACTGTTTTTT
-,TRBJ2-5,-,TRBV4-3,CASSQDLSGGETQYF,TGCGCCAGCAGCCAAGACCTGTCAGGCGGGGAGACCCAGTACTTC
-,TRBJ1-5,TRBD1,TRBV4-3,CASSQANFGQGRGPQHF,TGCGCCAGCAGCCAAGCAAATTTTGGACAGGGACGAGGGCCCCAGCATTTT
-,TRBJ1-2,-,TRBV10-3,CAISVEGTDGYTF,TGTGCCATCAGTGTGGAGGGGACGGATGGCTACACCTTC
-,TRBJ1-1,TRBD1,TRBV5-4,CASSWERGRRGMNTEAFF,TGTGCCAGCAGCTGGGAAAGGGGGCGGAGGGGTATGAACACTGAAGCTTTCTTT
-,TRBJ2-2,TRBD2,TRBV28,CASRGLAGGSNTGELFF,TGTGCCAGCAGGGGACTAGCGGGAGGATCGAACACCGGGGAGCTGTTTTTT
-,TRBJ1-1,TRBD1,TRBV28,CASSPGAARGAFF,TGTGCCAGCAGCCCAGGGGCCGCCAGGGGGGCTTTCTTT
once,TRBJ2-2,TRBD2,TRBV3-1/TRBV3-2,CASSQVERGNTGELFF,TGTGCCAGCAGCCAAGTAGAGCGGGGGAACACCGGGGAGCTGTTTTTT
-,TRBJ2-7,-,TRBV7-8,CASSLARTSYEQYF,TGTGCCAGCAGCTTAGCTAGGACTTCCTACGAGCAGTACTTC
-,TRBJ1-1,-,TRBV7-9,CASSFGGTGRNTEAFF,TGTGCCAGCAGCTTCGGGGGAACCGGAAGGAACACTGAAGCTTTCTTT
once,TRBJ2-2,TRBD2,TRBV28,CASSLSGSGRTGELFF,TGTGCCAGCAGTTTGTCCGGTAGCGGGAGGACCGGGGAGCTGTTTTTT
-,TRBJ2-7,-,TRBV29-1,CSVAGILYEQYF,TGCAGCGTTGCCGGGATACTTTACGAGCAGTACTTC
-,TRBJ2-5,-,TRBV6-6,CASSHRGGQETQYF,TGTGCCAGCAGCCACAGGGGGGGCCAAGAGACCCAGTACTTC
-,TRBJ2-5,TRBD1,TRBV7-9,CASSSRTGGVETQYF,TGTGCCAGCAGCTCCAGGACAGGGGGTGTGGAGACCCAGTACTTC
-,TRBJ2-2,-,TRBV10-3,CAISGVPTGGELFF,TGTGCCATCAGTGGGGTCCCCACAGGCGGGGAGCTGTTTTTT
-,TRBJ2-7,-,TRBV20-1,CSASPRFYEQYF,TGCAGTGCTAGTCCCCGGTTCTACGAGCAGTACTTC
-,TRBJ2-4,-,TRBV10-1,CASSAAGLENIQYF,TGCGCCAGCAGTGCAGCAGGGCTGGAAAACATTCAGTACTTC
few,TRBJ2-2,-,TRBV2,CASSGLAGELFF,TGTGCCAGCAGTGGTCTAGCGGGGGAGCTGTTTTTT
-,TRBJ1-1,-,TRBV11-2,CASSPFRTSAEAFF,TGTGCCAGCAGCCCTTTTCGGACAAGCGCTGAAGCTTTCTTT
-,TRBJ2-5,-,TRBV28,CASSLIRGGQETQYF,TGTGCCAGCAGTTTAATAAGGGGGGGCCAAGAGACCCAGTACTTC
-,TRBJ1-2,TRBD1,TRBV6-2/TRBV6-3,CASSPGQAYGYTF,TGTGCCAGCAGCCCGGGACAGGCCTATGGCTACACCTTC
-,TRBJ1-2,-,TRBV7-8,CASSLGRDYGYTF,TGTGCCAGCAGCTTGGGCAGGGACTATGGCTACACCTTC
-,TRBJ1-3,-,TRBV14,CASSQRGTISGNTIYF,TGTGCCAGCAGCCAACGCGGGACGATATCTGGAAACACCATATATTTT
-,TRBJ2-1,TRBD2,TRBV11-2,CASSLDTSGRFDEQFF,TGTGCCAGCAGCTTAGACACTAGCGGGAGGTTCGATGAGCAGTTCTTC
-,TRBJ2-1,TRBD1,TRBV7-9,CASSLPTGWEGQFF,TGTGCCAGCAGCTTACCGACAGGGTGGGAAGGGCAGTTCTTC
-,TRBJ2-3,-,TRBV24-1,CATSDSGTDTQYF,TGTGCCACCAGTGACTCCGGGACAGATACGCAGTATTTT
-,TRBJ2-5,-,TRBV28,CASSSPWTSPRETQYF,TGTGCCAGCAGTTCCCCCTGGACAAGCCCCAGGGAGACCCAGTACTTC
-,TRBJ2-3,TRBD2,TRBV24-1,CATQTYVMNSGGTLTDTQYF,TGTGCCACTCAAACATACGTTATGAATAGCGGGGGGACCCTCACAGATACGCAGTATTTT
-,TRBJ1-2,-,TRBV6-6,CASINQHGANYGYTF,TGTGCCAGCATTAACCAGCACGGGGCTAACTATGGCTACACCTTC
-,TRBJ2-7,TRBD2,TRBV11-2,CASSLVGGGYYEQYF,TGTGCCAGCAGCTTAGTTGGCGGGGGGTATTACGAGCAGTACTTC
-,TRBJ1-4,-,TRBV29-1,CSVEDQSVGEKLFF,TGCAGCGTTGAAGATCAAAGCGTAGGAGAAAAACTGTTTTTT
-,TRBJ1-1,TRBD1,TRBV9,CASSPTGGTEAFF,TGTGCCAGCAGCCCCACAGGGGGCACTGAAGCTTTCTTT
-,TRBJ2-3,TRBD1,TRBV3-1/TRBV3-2,CASSQTTGGVTDTQYF,TGTGCCAGCAGCCAAACCACAGGGGGCGTCACAGATACGCAGTATTTT
-,TRBJ1-6,-,TRBV29-1,CSDPGLPHSPLHF,TGCAGCGACCCCGGACTACCACATTCACCCCTCCACTTT
-,TRBJ1-3,-,TRBV19,CASSIWGRTNSGNTIYF,TGTGCCAGTAGTATCTGGGGCAGGACCAACTCTGGAAACACCATATATTTT
-,TRBJ1-5,TRBD1,TRBV12-3/TRBV12-4,CASSGTVNQPQHF,TGTGCCAGCAGTGGGACAGTTAATCAGCCCCAGCATTTT
-,TRBJ2-7,TRBD2,TRBV18,CASSPRGASGYDSSYEQYF,TGTGCCAGCTCACCCCGGGGGGCTAGCGGGTATGATAGCTCCTACGAGCAGTACTTC
-,TRBJ2-5,TRBD1,TRBV11-2,CASNLGDSLQETQYF,TGTGCCAGCAACCTCGGGGACAGTTTACAAGAGACCCAGTACTTC